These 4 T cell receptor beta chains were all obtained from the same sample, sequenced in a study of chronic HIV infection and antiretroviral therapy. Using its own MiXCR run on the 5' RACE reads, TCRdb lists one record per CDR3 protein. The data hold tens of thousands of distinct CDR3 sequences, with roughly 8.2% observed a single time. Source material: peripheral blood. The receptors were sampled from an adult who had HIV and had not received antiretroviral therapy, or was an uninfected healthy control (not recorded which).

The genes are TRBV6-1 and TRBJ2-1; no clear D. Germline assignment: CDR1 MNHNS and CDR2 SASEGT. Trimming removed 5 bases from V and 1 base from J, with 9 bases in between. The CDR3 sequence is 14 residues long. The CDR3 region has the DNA TGTGCCAGCAGTTCAGAACGGTCCTACAATGAGCAGTTCTTC. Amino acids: CASSSERSYNEQFF.

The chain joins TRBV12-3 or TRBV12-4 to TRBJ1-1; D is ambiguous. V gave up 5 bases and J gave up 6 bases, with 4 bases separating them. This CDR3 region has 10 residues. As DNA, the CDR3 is TGTGCCAGCAGTCTTTCTGAAGCTTTCTTT. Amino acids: CASSLSEAFF.

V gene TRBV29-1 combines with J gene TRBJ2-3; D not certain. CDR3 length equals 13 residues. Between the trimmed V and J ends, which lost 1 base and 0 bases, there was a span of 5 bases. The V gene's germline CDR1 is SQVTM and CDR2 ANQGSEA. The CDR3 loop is CSVEAGSTDTQYF. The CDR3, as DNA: TGCAGCGTTGAAGCCGGAAGCACAGATACGCAGTATTTT.

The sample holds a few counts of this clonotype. CDR3 bases: TGCAGTGCTAACGGCCCCGCGCCAGATACGCAGTATTTT. Amino acid sequence: CSANGPAPDTQYF. The rearrangement uses TRBV20-1 and TRBJ2-3; D remains unclear. The CDR3 length is 13 residues. The germline V gene encodes CDR1 DFQATT and CDR2 SNEGSKA (reference sequence). Trimming stripped 4 bases from V and 4 bases from J, with 12 bases between.